Below, 6 T cell receptor beta chains from the same sample are listed, as sequenced in a study of T cell repertoires in cytomegalovirus infection. TCRdb re-called the reads with MiXCR, one entry per CDR3 protein. Of approximately 500,000 distinct CDR3 sequences in the sample, 15% to 20% were seen once. The sequenced material came from CD8+ T cells from PBMCs. Receptor source: a human donor in good health (CMV status not recorded). Some clones in this sample may be carry-over from other donors' samples.

This clonotype came up many times. The chain uses TRBV7-9 and TRBJ1-4; 9 nucleotides align to TRBD1. Germline-derived CDR1 and CDR2 are SEHNR and FQNEAQ (reference sequence). The V gene end was trimmed by 5 bases and the J gene end by 8 bases; junction bases not matched to a gene: 9. This CDR3 is 15 amino acids long. CDR3 protein: CASSVPGQGLEKLFF. In DNA, the CDR3 is TGTGCCAGCAGCGTTCCGGGACAGGGTTTGGAAAAACTGTTTTTT.

Regarding this clonotype: The junction differs from germline at one of its ends, possibly a read error. The chain combines TRBV6-5 with TRBJ2-7; D unresolved. The germline V gene has CDR1 MNHEY and CDR2 SVGAGI. There are 12 residues in the CDR3. This CDR3 reads CASSPGSYEQHF. Here the CDR3 DNA reads TGTGCCAGCAGTCCTGGTAGCTACGAGCAGCACTTC.

This clonotype has only a few counts. The chain couples TRBV20-1 to TRBJ2-7; D might be TRBD1 (6 bases). Trimming shortened V by 1 base and J by 3 bases, and 10 bases separated the two germline ends. The CDR3 is 13 residues long. The V gene's germline CDR1 is DFQATT and CDR2 SNEGSKA (reference sequence). CDR3 sequence (DNA): TGCAGTGCTAGAGGGACAGCCTACTACGAGCAGTACTTC. As protein: CSARGTAYYEQYF.

This clonotype has a handful of counts. The V call is TRBV27, the J call TRBJ1-2; no clear D gene. The CDR3 extends over 14 amino acids. Per germline, CDR1 MNHEY and CDR2 SMNVEV (reference sequence). V dropped 5 bases and J dropped 5 bases, with 15 bases sitting between them. The CDR3, as DNA: TGTGCCAGCAGTCGGAAGTCGGGGAGTTATGGCTACACCTTC. Protein: CASSRKSGSYGYTF.

The chain combines TRBV5-1 with TRBJ2-3, with 7 bases lining up with TRBD2. The CDR3 extends over 13 amino acids. In germline, CDR1 is SGHRS, CDR2 YFSETQ. J gave up 1 base and V 5 bases, and 1 base lay outside the gene matches. The CDR3 DNA reads as TGCGCCAGCAGTGGGAGGGGCACAGATACGCAGTATTTT. Translating it yields CASSGRGTDTQYF. The full variable domain, in which reference TRBV5-1 and TRBJ2-3 provide the parts outside the CDR3, is KAGVTQTPRYLIKTRGQQVTLSCSPISGHRSVSWYQQTPGQGLQFLFEYFSETQRNKGNFPGRFSGRQFSNSRSEMNVSTLELGDSALYLCASSGRGTDTQYFGPGTRLTVL.

This clonotype was found many times. The J gene is TRBJ1-3, the V gene TRBV10-3; a possible D gene is TRBD1 (5 bases). Trimming took off 0 bases at V and 1 base at J, with 13 bases between the two ends. Germline V lookup: CDR1 ENHRY, CDR2 SYGVKD. CDR3 length equals 17 residues. The CDR3 sequence is CAISESPTGPSGNTIYF. The CDR3 bases are TGTGCCATCAGTGAGTCCCCAACAGGTCCATCTGGAAACACCATATATTTT.